This is a list of T cell receptor beta chains from one sample in a study of cytomegalovirus exposure and HLA in healthy donors. Here immunoSEQ multiplex PCR was the method, and the copy in TCRdb shows in-frame clones only, minus some. The sample consists of a few hundred thousand clones, 86% of them appearing once. The specimen was PBMCs. These receptors were collected from a woman between 18 and 30 years old in good health and CMV-seronegative. The CDR3 runs from the conserved cysteine through the conserved F or W. A D gene is named only where the DNA matches it firmly. Some rows mark clone size as missing; the rest say once, few, many or name a class of expanded clone.

clone size,J gene,D gene,CDR3 length,V gene,CDR3 protein,CDR3 DNA
.,TRBJ1-2,TRBD1,15,TRBV6-1,CASSPNRGNNYGYTF,TGTGCCAGCAGTCCAAACAGGGGTAATAACTATGGCTACACCTTC
.,TRBJ2-7,.,18,TRBV12-5,CASGLVGHPGTTHYEQYF,TGTGCTAGTGGTTTGGTAGGTCATCCGGGAACCACACACTACGAGCAGTACTTC
.,TRBJ2-7,.,13,TRBV11-2,CASSIASPYEQYF,TGTGCCAGCAGTATAGCGTCTCCCTACGAGCAGTACTTC
.,TRBJ2-7,.,14,TRBV28,CATRDTNSPYEQYF,TGTGCCACCCGGGACACAAATAGCCCCTACGAGCAGTACTTC
.,TRBJ2-3,.,15,TRBV11-2,CASIQGASTIDTQYF,TGTGCCAGCATCCAAGGGGCTAGTACCATAGATACGCAGTATTTT
few,TRBJ2-7,TRBD1,14,TRBV5-1,CASSSGQGFPEQYF,TGCGCCAGCAGCTCAGGACAGGGATTCCCCGAGCAGTACTTC
once,TRBJ1-1,.,16,TRBV5-1,CASRERGQPVNTEAFF,TGCGCCAGCAGGGAACGTGGACAGCCTGTGAACACTGAAGCTTTCTTT
.,TRBJ1-2,.,15,TRBV18,CASSPPPGNNYGYTF,TGTGCCAGCTCACCCCCCCCGGGAAATAACTATGGCTACACCTTC
.,TRBJ2-1,TRBD1,15,TRBV13,CASSSGTGVNNEQFF,TGTGCCAGCAGCTCCGGGACAGGGGTTAACAATGAGCAGTTCTTC
once,TRBJ1-2,TRBD1,19,TRBV27,CASSPDYGTAFSGPYGYTF,TGTGCCAGCAGTCCTGATTACGGGACAGCGTTCAGTGGGCCCTATGGCTACACCTTC
.,TRBJ2-5,TRBD2,14,TRBV5-1,CASSSGGKKETQYF,TGCGCCAGCAGCTCCGGGGGGAAGAAAGAGACCCAGTACTTC
.,TRBJ2-7,.,16,TRBV2,CASSGGRAGTSYEQYF,TGTGCCAGCAGCGGGGGGCGAGCGGGGACTTCCTACGAGCAGTACTTC
.,TRBJ2-7,TRBD2,16,TRBV2,CASSEFSSGTSYEQYF,TGTGCCAGCAGTGAATTCTCTAGCGGGACTTCCTACGAGCAGTACTTC
.,TRBJ1-5,.,15,TRBV28,CASSPTTRVDQPQHF,TGTGCCAGCAGTCCAACGACCAGGGTTGATCAGCCCCAGCATTTT
.,TRBJ1-1,.,14,TRBV7-9,CASSPALDTSEAFF,TGTGCCAGCAGCCCAGCCCTTGACACTAGTGAAGCTTTCTTT
.,TRBJ1-4,.,14,TRBV18,CASFDGATNEKLFF,TGTGCCAGCTTCGACGGAGCAACTAATGAAAAACTGTTTTTT
.,TRBJ1-5,TRBD1,16,TRBV6-6,CASTLGQGGSNQPQHF,TGTGCCAGCACTTTAGGACAGGGAGGTAGCAATCAGCCCCAGCATTTT
once,TRBJ2-3,.,15,TRBV7-9,CASSLGQAGTDTQYF,TGTGCCAGCAGCTTAGGACAGGCTGGCACAGATACGCAGTATTTT
.,TRBJ1-4,.,16,TRBV28,CASSLSRPGGTEKLFF,TGTGCCAGCAGTTTATCCCGCCCGGGAGGAACCGAAAAACTGTTTTTT
.,TRBJ2-5,TRBD2,15,TRBV7-2,CASSLAKREVETQYF,TGTGCCAGCAGCTTAGCGAAGCGGGAGGTAGAGACCCAGTACTTC
.,TRBJ2-7,.,14,TRBV6-1,CASSEYLYGEEQYF,TGTGCCAGCAGTGAATATCTTTACGGGGAGGAGCAGTACTTC
.,TRBJ2-1,TRBD2,16,TRBV7-8,CASSLAGTSPYNEQFF,TGTGCCAGCAGCTTAGCCGGGACTAGTCCCTACAATGAGCAGTTCTTC
.,TRBJ1-1,TRBD1,14,TRBV2,CASSGQGGNTEAFF,TGTGCCAGCAGTGGCCAGGGGGGGAACACTGAAGCTTTCTTT
few,TRBJ2-4,TRBD1,15,TRBV7-6,CASSQPRDRGGIQYF,TGTGCCAGCAGCCAACCCCGGGACAGGGGAGGCATTCAGTACTTC
.,TRBJ1-2,TRBD1,17,TRBV15,CATSRDKGRGTGGGYTF,TGTGCCACCAGCAGAGATAAGGGTAGGGGGACAGGGGGTGGCTACACCTTC
.,TRBJ1-1,TRBD1,16,TRBV27,CASSSLTGLDRTEAFF,TGTGCCAGCAGTTCCCTGACAGGGTTGGATCGCACTGAAGCTTTCTTT
.,TRBJ2-7,TRBD1,14,TRBV6-1,CASSLRTGKSEQYF,TGTGCCAGCAGCCTGAGGACAGGGAAGAGCGAGCAGTACTTC
.,TRBJ2-7,TRBD2,16,TRBV7-6,CASSPPSGGVSFEQYF,TGTGCCAGCAGCCCACCCTCTGGGGGGGTATCCTTCGAGCAGTACTTC
.,TRBJ2-1,TRBD2,14,TRBV4-1,CASSPGLADNEQFF,TGCGCCAGCAGCCCGGGACTAGCCGACAATGAGCAGTTCTTC
.,TRBJ1-1,.,17,TRBV28,CASIPGLKRLVNTEAFF,TGTGCCAGCATCCCGGGACTCAAAAGGTTAGTTAACACTGAAGCTTTCTTT
.,TRBJ2-1,TRBD2,14,TRBV5-4,CASRAGGLLGEQFF,TGTGCCAGCAGAGCGGGAGGTCTCCTAGGTGAGCAGTTCTTC
.,TRBJ1-2,TRBD1,14,TRBV4-1,CASSPPGQGHGYTF,TGCGCCAGCAGCCCCCCGGGACAGGGACATGGCTACACCTTC